This TCR beta chain came from a study of T-cell reconstitution after alpha-beta-depleted transplantation in children (dated by TCRdb to 2016 to 2018). About the investigation overall: The study quantitatively tracked T-cell immune reconstitution after TCRalphabeta/CD19-depleted allogeneic hematopoietic cell transplantation in children using TCR repertoire profiling.

Library creation used PCR. TCRdb records Illumina HiSeq 2500 as the sequencer. TCR library preparation used molecular barcoding, with unique molecular identifiers applied to normalize quantification of the TCRbeta repertoire. The public reads were run again by TCRdb, first through fastp at Q25 and then through MiXCR, and only productive beta chains were kept. Identical CDR3 proteins give one entry, which carries the most common genes and DNA. This sample lists 750,000 to 950,000 distinct CDR3 sequences; 15% to 20% were detected once. The ten biggest clones cover roughly 5% of the sample. Study-wide conclusions, independent of this receptor: The apparently early recovery of alphabetaT-cell counts about two months after transplant reportedly depended on only several hundred rapidly expanded clones that came from non-depleted graft cells. The high TCRbeta diversity at day 60 in some patients was ascribed to recipient T cells and intrathymic progenitors that had survived conditioning. Over subsequent months, a decline in hyperexpanded clone frequencies was noted, and after one year, T-cell counts and TCRbeta diversity were mostly ascribed to newly produced T cells.

This clonotype was observed a handful of times. Its antigen is not yet known. No much larger clone is present one base from it, and per-base qualities are unavailable. The CDR3 starts with the cysteine, ends with the phenylalanine, and has 12 residues. Left in the record is the CDR3 DNA by itself, 36 bases read in frame from the first base. For CDR1 and CDR2, the germline V gene (reference sequence) lists DFQATT and SNEGSKA. The V end loses 3 bases and the J end loses 4 bases, and a stretch of 7 bases separates them. Read against the paper, the sample's treatment or condition label means: allogeneic hematopoietic cell transplantation with graft depleted of TCRalphabeta T cells and CD19 B cells. TCRalphabeta/CD19-depleted allogeneic hematopoietic cell grafts were given to the transplant recipients, all of whom were children.

Sequences were derived from PBMCs, mostly from graft donor cells, sampled 360 days after TCRalphabeta/CD19-depleted stem cell transplant. This receptor was identified in a male patient younger than 18 who had a stem cell transplant for acute lymphoblastic leukemia, so the T cells may come from the graft donor. The rearrangement combines TRBV20-1 with TRBJ2-1; no D gene can be assigned with confidence. CDR3 sequence: CSASPEYNEQFF. The nucleotide sequence reads as follows: TGCAGTGCTAGCCCGGAATACAATGAGCAGTTCTTC.